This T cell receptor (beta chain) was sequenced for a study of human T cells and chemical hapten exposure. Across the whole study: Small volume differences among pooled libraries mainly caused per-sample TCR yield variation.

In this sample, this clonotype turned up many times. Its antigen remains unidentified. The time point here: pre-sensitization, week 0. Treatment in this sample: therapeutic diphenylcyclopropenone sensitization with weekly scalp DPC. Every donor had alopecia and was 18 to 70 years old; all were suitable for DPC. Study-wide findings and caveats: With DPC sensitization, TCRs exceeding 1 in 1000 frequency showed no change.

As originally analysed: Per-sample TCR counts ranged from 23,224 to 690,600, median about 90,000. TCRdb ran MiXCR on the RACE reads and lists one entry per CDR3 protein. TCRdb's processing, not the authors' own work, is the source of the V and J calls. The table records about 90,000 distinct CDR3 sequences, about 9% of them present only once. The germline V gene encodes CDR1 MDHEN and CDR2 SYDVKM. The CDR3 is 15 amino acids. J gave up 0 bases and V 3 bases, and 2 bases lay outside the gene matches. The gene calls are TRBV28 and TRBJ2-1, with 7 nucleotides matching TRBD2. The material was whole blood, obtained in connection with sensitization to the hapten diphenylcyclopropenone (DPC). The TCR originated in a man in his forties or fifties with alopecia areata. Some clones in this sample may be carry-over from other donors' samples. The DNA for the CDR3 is TGTGCCAGCAGTTTGGGCGGGAGCTCCTACAATGAGCAGTTCTTC. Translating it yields CASSLGGSSYNEQFF.